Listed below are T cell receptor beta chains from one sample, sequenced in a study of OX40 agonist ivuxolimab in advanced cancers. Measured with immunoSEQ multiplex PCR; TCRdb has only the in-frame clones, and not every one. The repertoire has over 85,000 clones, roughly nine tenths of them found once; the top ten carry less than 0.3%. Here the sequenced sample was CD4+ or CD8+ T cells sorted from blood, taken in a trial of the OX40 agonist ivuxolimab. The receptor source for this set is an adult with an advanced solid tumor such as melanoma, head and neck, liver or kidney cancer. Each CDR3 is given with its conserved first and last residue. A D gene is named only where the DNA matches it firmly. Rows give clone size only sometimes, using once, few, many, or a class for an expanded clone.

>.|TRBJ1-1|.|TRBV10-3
TGTGCCATCAGTGGGAAAGATACCATGAACACTGAAGCTTTCTTT
CAISGKDTMNTEAFF
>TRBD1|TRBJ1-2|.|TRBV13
TGTGCCAGCAGCTCCCCGCCTGGGACAGTTGAAGGCTACACCTTC
CASSSPPGTVEGYTF
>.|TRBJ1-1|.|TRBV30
TGTGCTCGGAGGGGCTTTAACACTGAAGCTTTCTTT
CARRGFNTEAFF
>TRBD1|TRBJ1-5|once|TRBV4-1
TGCGCCAGCAGCCCCATGGACAGGGGGCGAGGCAATCAGCCCCAGCATTTT
CASSPMDRGRGNQPQHF
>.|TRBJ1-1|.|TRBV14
TGTGCCAGCAGCCCTCCGCTGGGGAGGAACACTGAAGCTTTCTTT
CASSPPLGRNTEAFF
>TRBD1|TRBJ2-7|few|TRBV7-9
TGTGCCAGCAGCTTAGGTACAGGGGGCCAGACCTACGAGCAGTACTTC
CASSLGTGGQTYEQYF
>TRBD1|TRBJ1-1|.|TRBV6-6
TGTGCCAGCACCAAACCCGGGCAGGGGGACACTGAAGCTTTCTTT
CASTKPGQGDTEAFF
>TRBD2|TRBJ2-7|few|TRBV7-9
TGTGCCAGCAGTCTAGCGGGAGGCCCGAACTCCTACGAGCAGTACTTC
CASSLAGGPNSYEQYF
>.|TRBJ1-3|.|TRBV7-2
TGTGCCAGCAGCTTCCCCCAGGGTTTTGGAAACACCATATATTTT
CASSFPQGFGNTIYF
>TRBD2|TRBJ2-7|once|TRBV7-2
TGTGCCAGCAGCGCGGCACTAGCGGGCCCTAGTGAGCAGTACTTC
CASSAALAGPSEQYF
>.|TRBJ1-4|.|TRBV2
TGTGCCAGCAGTGAAAGGGGGGGAGCCGGGTCTAATGAAAAACTGTTTTTT
CASSERGGAGSNEKLFF
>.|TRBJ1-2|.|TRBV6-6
TGTGCCACTGGGAACGACGGCTACACCTTC
CATGNDGYTF
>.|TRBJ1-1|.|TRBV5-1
TGCGCCAGCAGCTGGGGGGACCGGGCCATAAAGGAGACTGAAGCTTTCTTT
CASSWGDRAIKETEAFF
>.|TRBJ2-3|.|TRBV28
TGTGCCAGCAGAGGGGGGAACACAGATACGCAGTATTTT
CASRGGNTDTQYF
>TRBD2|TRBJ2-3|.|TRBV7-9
TGTGCCAGCAGCACACCTCCACTAGCGCCTAGCACAGATACGCAGTATTTT
CASSTPPLAPSTDTQYF
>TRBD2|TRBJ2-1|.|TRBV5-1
TGCGCCAGCAGCTTGAGGCCTAGCGGGGGGGAATATCATGAGCAGTTCTTC
CASSLRPSGGEYHEQFF
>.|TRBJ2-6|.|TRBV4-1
TGCGCCAGCAGCCAAGATCCCGGTCGCCAGAGCTCCTCTGGGGCCAACGTCCTGACTTTC
CASSQDPGRQSSSGANVLTF
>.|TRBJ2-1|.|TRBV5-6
TGTGCCAGCAGACAGCTCGTTGGGTACAATGAGCAGTTCTTC
CASRQLVGYNEQFF
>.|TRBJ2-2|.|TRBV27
TGTGCCAGCAGCACAGGGTCCAGCGGGGAGCTGTTTTTT
CASSTGSSGELFF
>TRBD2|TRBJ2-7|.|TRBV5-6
TGTGCCAGCAGCTGGGGCGGACTAGCGGGAGACCGGAAATTC
CASSWGGLAGDRKF
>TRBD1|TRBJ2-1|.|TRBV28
TGTGCCAGCAGAGAGGGACAGTACAATGAGCAGTTCTTC
CASREGQYNEQFF
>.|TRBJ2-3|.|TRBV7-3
TGTGCCAGCGGTCTCTTCGCGGGGTCCACAGATACGCAGTATTTT
CASGLFAGSTDTQYF
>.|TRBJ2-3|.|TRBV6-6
TGTGCCAGCACATCCACAGATACGCAGTATTTT
CASTSTDTQYF
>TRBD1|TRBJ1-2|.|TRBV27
TGTGCCAGCAGTTCGCTCGGGACAGGGGCTCGTGGCTACACCTTC
CASSSLGTGARGYTF
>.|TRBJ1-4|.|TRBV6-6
TGTGCCAGCGGGCCGGTCTTTAATGAAAAACTGTTTTTT
CASGPVFNEKLFF
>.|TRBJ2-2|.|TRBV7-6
TGTGCCAGCAGAAAAACGACAGAGAACACCGGGGAGCTGTTTTTT
CASRKTTENTGELFF
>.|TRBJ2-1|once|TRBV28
TGTGCCAGCAGGTTCATGACTAGTCCCTCCTACAATGAGCAGTTCTTC
CASRFMTSPSYNEQFF
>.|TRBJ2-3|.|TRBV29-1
TGCAGCGCTACGGAGTACTCTAGCACAGATACGCAGTATTTT
CSATEYSSTDTQYF
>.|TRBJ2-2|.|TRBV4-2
TGTGCCAGCAGCCAAGATCGTGAGGGGGGGGGCGCCGGGGAGCTGTTTTTT
CASSQDREGGGAGELFF